This T cell receptor (beta chain) was identified in a study of blood T cell repertoires in COVID-19. At the level of the study: COVID-19 samples collected from the United States, Italy and Spain covered acute and convalescent phases. T cells, B-cell-depleted T cells, or PBMCs supplied cDNA or gDNA.

The count of this clone is one. Produced via immunoSEQ multiplex PCR; TCRdb's table is partial and in-frame only. The table has 150,000 to 200,000 clones, under 85% seen once; the top ten hold roughly a sixth. V trimming: 5 bases; J trimming: 5 bases; junction bases outside the gene matches: 6. The V gene's germline CDR1 is SEHNR and CDR2 FQNEAQ (reference sequence). The CDR3 totals 14 residues. This clonotype was obtained from a man aged 55 to 69 with active or convalescent COVID-19. J is TRBJ2-7 and V is TRBV7-9; TRBD1 matches at 10 bases. Sequencing was carried out using peripheral blood. CDR3 nucleotide sequence: TGTGCCAGCAGCCCTGGACAGGGGGTCGACGAGCAGTACTTC. Protein: CASSPGQGVDEQYF.